The entry below gives a single T cell receptor beta chain sequence along with its context. As yet, its antigen is unknown. Using immunoSEQ multiplex PCR, the repertoire was profiled, and TCRdb retains in-frame clones only, with some absent. The repertoire has 45,000 to 55,000 clones, less than 85% of them found once; the top ten carry roughly 1.1%. This CDR3 spans 13 amino acids. Germline values: CDR1 MNHNS, CDR2 SASEGT. The V end was cut by 7 bases, the J end by 7 bases, with 16 bases between. These data come from a study of OX40 agonist ivuxolimab in advanced cancers. Study-level information: An agonistic anti-OX40 (CD134) antibody, ivuxolimab, was used to treat the patients. Males comprised about 84% of the group, whose mean age was about 61 years (range 23 to 79). Participants could have had prior anti-PD-1, anti-PD-L1 or anti-CTLA-4 therapy, and approximately 37% had some.

Study results and caveats: Certain nonresponding patients likewise had low normalized T-cell clonal expansion.

The sequence derives from an adult with an advanced solid tumor such as melanoma, head and neck, liver or kidney cancer. The chain recombines TRBV6-1 with TRBJ1-1, with D possibly being TRBD1 (6 bases). The specimen comprised CD4+ or CD8+ T cells sorted from blood, sampled in a trial of the OX40 agonist ivuxolimab. The CDR3 DNA follows: TGTGCCAGCACCGGCCCCAGGGGTTTTGAAGCTTTCTTT. Translation gives CASTGPRGFEAFF.